Sequencing of this T cell receptor (beta chain) was carried out in a study of T cell responses to AZD1222 COVID-19 vaccine. The V gene's germline CDR1 is SEHNR and CDR2 FQNEAQ (reference sequence). This CDR3 has 14 residues. The V end lost 5 bases, the J end lost 3 bases, and 10 bases lay between the germline ends. TCRdb's copy holds only in-frame clones and misses some; the assay was immunoSEQ multiplex PCR. There are approximately 85,000 clones in the sample; approximately 87% occur only once, and approximately 7% lies in the top ten. The J gene is TRBJ2-2, the V gene TRBV7-9, with D perhaps TRBD1 (6 bases). The sequence was obtained from an adult in good health. Material: peripheral blood, obtained on day 0 of AZD1222 vaccination. CDR3 loop: CASSPRTDTGELFF. The CDR3 DNA is TGTGCCAGCAGCCCCCGGACAGACACCGGGGAGCTGTTTTTT.